This T cell receptor (beta chain) emerged from a study of metastatic and nonmetastatic thyroid tumors. Nobody among the patients had been given any treatment before thyroid surgery. Through MiXCR, TCRdb re-clonotyped the PCR reads. This table holds around 19,000 clones, roughly 36% found once. The CDR3 contains 11 residues. CDR1 is DFQATT and CDR2 is SNEGSKA in the germline V gene (reference sequence). The specimen was tumor tissue. This TCR was recovered from a female donor with papillary thyroid cancer or a benign thyroid nodule (not recorded which). Some clones in this sample may be carry-over from other donors' samples. This chain links TRBV20-1 with TRBJ2-2; the D gene is possibly TRBD2 (6 bases). DNA for the CDR3: TGCAGCGGAGGGACGGTCGGGGAGCTGTTTTTT. Protein sequence: CSGGTVGELFF.